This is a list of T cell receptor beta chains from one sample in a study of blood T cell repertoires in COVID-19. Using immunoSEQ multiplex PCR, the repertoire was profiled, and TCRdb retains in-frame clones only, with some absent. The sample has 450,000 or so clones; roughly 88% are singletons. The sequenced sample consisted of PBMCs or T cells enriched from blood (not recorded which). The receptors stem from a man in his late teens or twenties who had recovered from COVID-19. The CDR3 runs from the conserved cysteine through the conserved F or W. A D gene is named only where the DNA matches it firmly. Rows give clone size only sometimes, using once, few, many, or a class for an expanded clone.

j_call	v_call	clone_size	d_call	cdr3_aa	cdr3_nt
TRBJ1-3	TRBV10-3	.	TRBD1	CAISEVPGTGYSGNTIYF	TGTGCCATCAGTGAGGTACCGGGGACAGGGTACTCGGGAAACACCATATATTTT
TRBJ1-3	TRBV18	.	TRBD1	CASSFLSGTGGNTIYF	TGTGCCAGCTCATTCCTCTCCGGGACAGGTGGAAACACCATATATTTT
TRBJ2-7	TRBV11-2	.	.	CASSLIPGSYEQYF	TGTGCCAGCAGCTTAATTCCGGGCTCCTACGAGCAGTACTTC
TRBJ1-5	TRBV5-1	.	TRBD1	CASSPGTDLNQPQHF	TGCGCCAGCAGCCCCGGGACAGACCTCAATCAGCCCCAGCATTTT
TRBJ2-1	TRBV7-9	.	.	CASSRTDNEQFF	TGTGCCAGCAGCCGGACAGACAATGAGCAGTTCTTC
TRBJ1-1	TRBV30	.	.	CAGGRVSGWGEAFF	TGTGCCGGCGGGCGCGTGTCTGGGTGGGGTGAAGCTTTCTTT
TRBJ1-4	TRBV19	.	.	CASSSSLDTELATNEKLFF	TGTGCCAGTAGTTCAAGCCTCGACACCGAACTTGCAACTAATGAAAAACTGTTTTTT
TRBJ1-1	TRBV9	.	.	CASSPLKGAEAFF	TGTGCCAGCAGCCCACTCAAGGGAGCTGAAGCTTTCTTT
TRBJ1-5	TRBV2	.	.	CASRGGLSNQPQHF	TGTGCCAGCAGGGGGGGTCTGTCCAATCAGCCCCAGCATTTT
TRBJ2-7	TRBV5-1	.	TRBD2	CASSGGAGRAPTEQYF	TGCGCCAGCAGCGGGGGGGCCGGGAGGGCTCCGACCGAGCAGTACTTC
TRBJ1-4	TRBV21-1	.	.	CASSNVYRPVEGGLWEKLFF	TGTGCCAGCAGCAATGTCTATCGGCCCGTGGAAGGGGGTCTTTGGGAAAAACTGTTTTTT
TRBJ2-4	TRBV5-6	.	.	CASSSTGRTQYF	TGTGCCAGCAGTTCGACAGGACGGACTCAGTACTTC
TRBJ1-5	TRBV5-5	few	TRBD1	CASSLATGQGNQPQHF	TGTGCCAGCAGCTTGGCAACGGGACAGGGAAATCAGCCCCAGCATTTT
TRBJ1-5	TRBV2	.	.	CASRVQGRISNQPQHF	TGTGCCAGCAGGGTACAGGGAAGGATAAGCAATCAGCCCCAGCATTTT
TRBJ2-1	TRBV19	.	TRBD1	CASRDPGTATSNEQFF	TGTGCCAGTAGGGACCCCGGGACAGCCACAAGCAATGAGCAGTTCTTC
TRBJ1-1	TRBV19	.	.	CASSILSDTEAFF	TGTGCCAGTAGTATACTTTCGGACACTGAAGCTTTCTTT
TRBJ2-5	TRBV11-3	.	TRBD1	CASRDRAQETQYF	TGTGCCAGCCGGGACAGGGCTCAAGAGACCCAGTACTTC
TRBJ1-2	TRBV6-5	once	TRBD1	CAVSDRVGGYTF	TGTGCCGTATCAGACAGGGTCGGGGGCTACACCTTC
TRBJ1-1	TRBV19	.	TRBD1	CASSRGLSEAFF	TGTGCCAGTTCGAGGGGGCTCTCTGAAGCTTTCTTT
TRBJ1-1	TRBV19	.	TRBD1	CASSWGQRNTEAFF	TGTGCCAGTAGTTGGGGACAGAGAAACACTGAAGCTTTCTTT
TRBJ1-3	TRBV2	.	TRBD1	CASSDRQGDRNTIYF	TGTGCCAGCAGTGATCGGCAGGGGGATCGAAACACCATATATTTT
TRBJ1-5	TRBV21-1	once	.	CASSKAGGTGIQPQHF	TGTGCCAGCAGCAAAGCAGGGGGCACAGGGATACAGCCCCAGCATTTT
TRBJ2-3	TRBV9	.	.	CASSVSWRETDTQYF	TGTGCCAGCAGCGTTAGCTGGAGAGAAACAGATACGCAGTATTTT
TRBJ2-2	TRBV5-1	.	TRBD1	CASSLQGVGTGELFF	TGCGCCAGCAGCTTACAGGGGGTCGGGACCGGGGAGCTGTTTTTT
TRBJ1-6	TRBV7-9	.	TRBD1	CASSHGRQGFYSPLHF	TGTGCCAGCAGCCACGGTAGACAGGGTTTTTATTCACCCCTCCACTTT
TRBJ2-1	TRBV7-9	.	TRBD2	CASSFRSSGIDEQFF	TGTGCCAGCAGCTTTCGGTCTAGCGGGATTGATGAGCAGTTCTTC
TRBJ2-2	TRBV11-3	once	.	CASSLTGGRNTGELFF	TGTGCCAGCAGCTTGACCGGGGGAAGGAACACCGGGGAGCTGTTTTTT
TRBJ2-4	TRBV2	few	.	CASRATLAKNIQYF	TGTGCCAGCAGAGCTACCCTAGCCAAAAACATTCAGTACTTC
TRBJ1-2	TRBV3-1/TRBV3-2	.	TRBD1	CASSHTPATGGGGYTF	TGTGCCAGCAGCCACACCCCAGCGACAGGGGGCGGGGGCTACACCTTC
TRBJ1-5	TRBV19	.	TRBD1	CASSIITGGGQPQHF	TGTGCCAGTAGTATAATAACAGGGGGCGGCCAGCCCCAGCATTTT
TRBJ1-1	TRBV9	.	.	CASSADSEAFF	TGTGCCAGCAGCGCGGACAGTGAAGCTTTCTTT
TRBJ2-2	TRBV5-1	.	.	CASSANTAGELFF	TGCGCCAGCAGCGCCAATACGGCCGGGGAGCTGTTTTTT
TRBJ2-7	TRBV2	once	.	CASTRVTYEQYF	TGTGCCAGCACTCGGGTCACCTACGAGCAGTACTTC
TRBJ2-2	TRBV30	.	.	CAWSPLAVGSGELFF	TGTGCCTGGAGTCCACTGGCTGTGGGGAGCGGGGAGCTGTTTTTT
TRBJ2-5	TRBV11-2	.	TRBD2	CASTKGSGRAAETQYF	TGTGCCAGCACCAAGGGGAGCGGGAGAGCGGCAGAGACCCAGTACTTC
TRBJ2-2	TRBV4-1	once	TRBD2	CASSGRGGWELFF	TGCGCCAGCAGCGGACGGGGGGGTTGGGAGCTGTTTTTT
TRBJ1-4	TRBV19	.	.	CASSIGGGLAMMGEKLFF	TGTGCCAGTAGTATCGGTGGAGGACTAGCAATGATGGGTGAAAAACTGTTTTTT
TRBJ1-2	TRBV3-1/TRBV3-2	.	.	CASSQGGRGNNYGYTF	TGTGCCAGCAGCCAGGGCGGGAGAGGAAATAACTATGGCTACACCTTC
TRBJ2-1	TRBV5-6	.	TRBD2	CASTLAGSSYNEQFF	TGTGCCAGCACCTTAGCGGGGAGCTCCTACAATGAGCAGTTCTTC
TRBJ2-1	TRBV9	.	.	CASSTQGSSYNEQFF	TGTGCCAGCAGTACTCAGGGTTCCTCCTACAATGAGCAGTTCTTC
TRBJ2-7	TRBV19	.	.	CASSIDSSGLYEQYF	TGTGCCAGTAGTATAGATTCGAGCGGTCTGTACGAGCAGTACTTC
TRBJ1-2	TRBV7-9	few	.	CASRLNMDYGYTF	TGTGCCAGCAGACTAAACATGGACTATGGCTACACCTTC
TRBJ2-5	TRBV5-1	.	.	CASSFLGQQETQYF	TGCGCCAGCAGCTTCCTTGGACAGCAAGAGACCCAGTACTTC
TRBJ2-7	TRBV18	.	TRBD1	CASSPPGQGFVEQYF	TGTGCCAGCTCACCACCGGGACAGGGGTTTGTCGAGCAGTACTTC
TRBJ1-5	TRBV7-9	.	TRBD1	CASRLASGTGGNNQPQHF	TGTGCCAGCAGACTAGCTTCCGGGACAGGGGGCAACAATCAGCCCCAGCATTTT
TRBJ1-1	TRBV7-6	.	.	CASSLAVYQGNTEAFF	TGTGCCAGCAGCTTAGCGGTTTATCAGGGGAACACTGAAGCTTTCTTT
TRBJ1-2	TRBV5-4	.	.	CASSLAQGSVYGYTF	TGTGCCAGCAGCTTGGCCCAGGGGTCAGTCTATGGCTACACCTTC
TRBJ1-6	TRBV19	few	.	CASRRVTGYNSPLHF	TGTGCCAGTAGGAGGGTTACGGGCTATAATTCACCCCTCCACTTT